These 7 T cell receptor beta chains came from one sample sequenced in a study of T cell responses to AZD1222 COVID-19 vaccine (dated by TCRdb to about 2021). The library came from the immunoSEQ multiplex PCR assay. Drawn from immuneACCESS, this table holds only the in-frame rearrangements with V and J called that TCRdb kept. Clones are partly lost; checked studies trace under half to an unresolved V gene and leave the rest unexplained. The sample table holds 150,000 to 200,000 clones, of which roughly nine tenths were seen once. Roughly 6.9% of the sample is taken by the ten largest. Interpreted using the paper, the time point label stands for: baseline before first vaccination. The sequencing used peripheral blood, collected on day 0 of AZD1222 vaccination. These receptors all come from an adult in good health.

The J gene is TRBJ2-2, the V gene TRBV4-2, with a possible D match to TRBD1 (5 bases). Trimming took off 0 bases at V and 2 bases at J, with 13 bases between the two ends. The length of the CDR3 is 17 residues. Germline CDR1 is LGHNA and CDR2 is YNFKEQ. DNA for the CDR3: TGTGCCAGCAGCCAAGAGACTTGGCAGGGCAACACCGGGGAGCTGTTTTTT. Translating it yields CASSQETWQGNTGELFF.

V usage is TRBV28 and J usage is TRBJ2-5; D is tentatively TRBD1 or TRBD2 (5 bases each). The CDR3 length is 16 residues. Germline V gene sequence: CDR1 MDHEN, CDR2 SYDVKM. The V and J ends lost 7 bases and 5 bases respectively, with 23 bases between them. The CDR3 here is CASTLLRDPWGETQYF. For the CDR3, the DNA is TGTGCCAGCACCTTACTTCGGGACCCTTGGGGGGAGACCCAGTACTTC.

The genes are TRBV9 and TRBJ2-6, with no clear D. Germline values: CDR1 SGDLS, CDR2 YYNGEE. V gave up 4 bases and J gave up 0 bases, with 11 bases separating them. This CDR3 spans 16 amino acids. The CDR3 DNA reads as TGTGCCAGCAGCATCGACCTCTCCTCTGGGGCCAACGTCCTGACTTTC. Amino acid sequence: CASSIDLSSGANVLTF.

J is TRBJ1-1 and V is TRBV7-8; D not certain. CDR3 length: 15 amino acids. Germline V CDR1 and CDR2: SGHVS, FQNEAQ. Trimming stripped 4 bases from V and 1 base from J, with 13 bases between. The CDR3 loop is CASSSGSGWNTEAFF. Written as DNA, the CDR3 is TGTGCCAGCAGCTCAGGCTCCGGGTGGAACACTGAAGCTTTCTTT.

This chain uses TRBV19 with TRBJ2-1; unclear D gene. Germline V lookup: CDR1 LNHDA, CDR2 SQIVND (reference sequence). The CDR3 spans 19 residues. Trimming removed 5 bases from V and 4 bases from J, with 27 bases in between. DNA of the CDR3: TGTGCCAGTAGTGCAACCCGAGAACTCACCGGTGCGCGGTACAATGAGCAGTTCTTC. This sequence encodes CASSATRELTGARYNEQFF.

CDR3 region: CASSAGTSGGPYNEQFF. CDR3 DNA: TGTGCCAGCAGCGCCGGGACTAGCGGGGGCCCTTACAATGAGCAGTTCTTC. The chain couples TRBV9 to TRBJ2-1; 14 bases align to TRBD2. Trimming at V came to 3 bases and at J to 4 bases, leaving 6 bases not matched to a gene. The CDR3 extends over 17 amino acids. Germline CDR1 SGDLS, CDR2 YYNGEE.

This rearrangement joins TRBV5-5 to TRBJ1-3; D may be TRBD1 (5 bases). Trimming took off 2 bases at V and 0 bases at J, with 21 bases between the two ends. Germline assignment: CDR1 SGHKS and CDR2 YYEKEE (reference sequence). CDR3 length: 19 residues. In DNA, the CDR3 is TGTGCCAGCAGCTTAGGACCCACAGGTACCAAAGCCTCTGGAAACACCATATATTTT. This codes for CASSLGPTGTKASGNTIYF.